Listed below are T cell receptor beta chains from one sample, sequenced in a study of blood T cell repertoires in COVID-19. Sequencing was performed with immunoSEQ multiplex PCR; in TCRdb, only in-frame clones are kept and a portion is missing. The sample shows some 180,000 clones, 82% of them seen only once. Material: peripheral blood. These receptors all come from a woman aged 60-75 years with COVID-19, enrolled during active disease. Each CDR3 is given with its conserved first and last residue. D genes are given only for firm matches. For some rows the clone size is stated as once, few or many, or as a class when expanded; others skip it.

CASSQDRRLAATDTQYF TGTGCCAGCAGCCAAGATCGAAGACTAGCGGCCACAGATACGCAGTATTTT TRBJ2-3 TRBV3-1/TRBV3-2 TRBD2 NA
CASSRRPPSYNEQFF TGTGCCAGCAGCCGTCGTCCCCCCTCCTACAATGAGCAGTTCTTC TRBJ2-1 TRBV11-3 NA NA
CASSPPGQAYGYTF TGCGCCAGCAGCCCCCCGGGACAGGCCTATGGCTACACCTTC TRBJ1-2 TRBV5-1 TRBD1 NA
CASRLAGGQGSKNSPLHF TGTGCCAGCAGACTAGCGGGGGGACAGGGTTCTAAAAATTCACCCCTCCACTTT TRBJ1-6 TRBV28 TRBD1 NA
CASAGVGNYGYTF TGTGCCAGTGCAGGGGTAGGAAACTATGGCTACACCTTC TRBJ1-2 TRBV3-1/TRBV3-2 NA NA
CASSLDRAGYTF TGCGCCAGCAGCTTGGACAGGGCTGGCTACACCTTC TRBJ1-2 TRBV5-1 NA NA
CASSQDRSSAKNTEAFF TGCGCCAGCAGCCAAGATCGATCCTCCGCGAAGAACACTGAAGCTTTCTTT TRBJ1-1 TRBV4-1 NA NA
CASSPTQGNTGELFF TGTGCCAGCTCACCAACCCAGGGGAACACCGGGGAGCTGTTTTTT TRBJ2-2 TRBV18 NA NA
CASSLSGGAYEQFF TGTGCCAGCAGCCTTAGCGGGGGGGCATATGAGCAGTTCTTC TRBJ2-1 TRBV7-9 TRBD2 NA
CASGNEKLFF TGTGCCAGCGGTAATGAAAAACTGTTTTTT TRBJ1-4 TRBV10-3 NA NA
CAWSGLAETPSYNEQFF TGTGCCTGGAGTGGGCTAGCGGAGACGCCCTCCTACAATGAGCAGTTCTTC TRBJ2-1 TRBV30 TRBD2 few
CASSPTTGSNYGYTF TGTGCCAGCAGTCCCACGACAGGGAGTAACTATGGCTACACCTTC TRBJ1-2 TRBV28 TRBD1 NA
CASSSGLAGGKETQYF TGTGCCAGCAGTTCCGGACTAGCGGGGGGAAAAGAGACCCAGTACTTC TRBJ2-5 TRBV28 TRBD2 NA
CASSLLDGEAFF TGTGCCAGCAGTTTATTAGACGGGGAAGCTTTCTTT TRBJ1-1 TRBV28 NA NA
CASSLGLRLETQYF TGTGCCAGCAGCTTGGGGCTCAGGTTGGAGACCCAGTACTTC TRBJ2-5 TRBV5-8 NA NA
CATSDSRIGELFF TGTGCCACCAGTGATTCCAGGATCGGGGAGCTGTTTTTT TRBJ2-2 TRBV24-1 NA NA
CASIYGGGTEAFF TGTGCCAGCATTTATGGGGGGGGTACTGAAGCTTTCTTT TRBJ1-1 TRBV12-3/TRBV12-4 NA NA
CASSFRDRVLGYTF TGTGCCAGCAGTTTCCGGGACAGGGTATTGGGCTACACCTTC TRBJ1-2 TRBV28 TRBD1 once
CAWSVFSGRYEQYF TGTGCCTGGAGTGTATTTAGCGGGAGATACGAGCAGTACTTC TRBJ2-7 TRBV30 TRBD2 NA
CASSPGGFIQETQYF TGTGCCAGCAGCCCTGGAGGTTTTATCCAAGAGACCCAGTACTTC TRBJ2-5 TRBV7-9 NA NA
CASKPGLATGELFF TGTGCCAGCAAACCTGGGCTGGCCACCGGGGAGCTGTTTTTT TRBJ2-2 TRBV6-5 NA NA
CASTQGATGELFF TGCGCCAGCACCCAGGGGGCGACCGGGGAGCTGTTTTTT TRBJ2-2 TRBV10-1 TRBD1 once
CASSIQGARDYGYTF TGTGCCAGTAGTATACAGGGGGCGCGAGACTATGGCTACACCTTC TRBJ1-2 TRBV19 TRBD1 NA
CASSLLGQGAQDTQYF TGTGCCAGCAGCTTGTTGGGACAGGGGGCGCAAGATACGCAGTATTTT TRBJ2-3 TRBV5-6 TRBD1 NA